This TCR beta chain was sequenced in a study of cytomegalovirus exposure and HLA in healthy donors. Regarding this clone: Its antigen is still unknown.

Overall study results and limits: An apparent linkage of common viral pathogens to several of the most significant clusters emerged in a later analysis. Analyses of presence and absence presupposed an approximately uniform sequencing depth across donors. About 87% or about 30% of the time was how often most TCR beta V segments were productive, according to an earlier analysis.

The CDR3 consists of 13 residues. Germline values: CDR1 SEHNR, CDR2 FQNEAQ (reference sequence). V was clipped by 0 bases and J by 0 bases, with 3 bases between them. 13 Jbeta primers and 60 Vbeta primers were used for the PCR. Profiling relied on immunoSEQ multiplex PCR, and the TCRdb table lists in-frame clones only, not all of them. The sample yields more than 75,000 clones, about 87% seen once. This clonotype was sampled from a man younger than 30 in good health and CMV-seronegative. The sample taken for sequencing was PBMCs. V gene TRBV7-9 combines with J gene TRBJ2-7; D is uncertain. The CDR3 here is CASSLAVSYEQYF. The CDR3 nucleotides read TGTGCCAGCAGCTTAGCCGTCTCCTACGAGCAGTACTTC.